This entry concerns a single TCR beta chain. This clone's antigen is unknown. Per-base quality was not reported, and no clone a single base away is much larger than it. This record belongs to a study of beta chain features in type 1 diabetes (dated by TCRdb to the late 2010s). Turning to the overall study: No differences in mean age, gender distribution, total cell number or subset yield were found between patients and healthy donors. A total of 107,917,701 sorted cells were examined across all samples, and the number of cells per subset was strongly correlated with RNA yield. In the study, TCRB repertoires of sorted circulating CD4+ T cell subsets from recently diagnosed type 1 diabetes patients were compared with those of matched healthy donors. Naive and central memory subsets were obtained from all 30 or so donors, but regulatory and stem cell-like memory subsets were isolated from only 8 patients and roughly 8 healthy donors.

The entire amount of isolated RNA was reverse transcribed using the High Capacity cDNA Reverse Transcription Kit, so the sequenced TCRB transcripts were expressed ones. Deep immunoSEQ sequencing was performed on naive, central memory and regulatory T cell samples, with an average of around 3.4 million total reads per sample. After sorted cells were lysed in RLT buffer, RNA was extracted with DNase-treated RNeasy Micro or Mini kits, with the choice depending on cell number. To prevent cross-contamination, every cell subset was processed on its own, while patient and healthy donor samples were processed together. The immunoSEQ multiplex PCR was used to amplify TCRB sequences from cDNA, yielding 87-bp fragments that span the CDR3 region. The amplicons were sequenced using the Illumina HiSeq platform. The original methods were these. Synthetic template baselines were used to correct PCR bias computationally, reads within Hamming distance 2 were collapsed, and singletons that could not be merged were discarded. Reads were aligned against IMGT so that V, D and J genes, CDR3 length and insertions or deletions at six rearrangement sites could be assigned. Within each subset, clonotype counts were normalized to the number of sorted cells before true diversity and Gini coefficients were calculated with the tcR R package. Repertoire sharing was quantified using the overlap coefficient calculated on TCRB nucleotide sequences. As a proxy for the pre-selection repertoire, out-of-frame TCRB sequences from naive cells were analyzed. TCRdb retrieved this table from immuneACCESS and kept in-frame rearrangements only. Not all clones are present; in checked studies, unresolved V genes account for under half, and no reason is known for the remainder. V, J and clone size were drawn from that table, and D and trimming were deduced from the DNA. For this sample the table gives 250,000 to 300,000 clones, of which 14% were detected only once. In total, the top ten clones hold less than 0.02% of the sample.

Findings and caveats that apply to the study as a whole: HLA sub-analyses involved small numbers of individuals, so any influence of HLA type on TCRB rearrangement remained unresolved. Sequencing cDNA rather than genomic DNA could over-represent highly expressing activated cells, although activation and CD3 levels did not differ between groups. Shorter templates might be favored by PCR, yet because patient and control samples were amplified and corrected together, any such skew would affect both groups equally. Type 1 diabetes patients showed a moderate but significant shortening of TCRB CDR3 length in all four CD4+ subsets. Naive, central memory and regulatory TCRB repertoires appeared to be more similar among patients than among healthy donors. At VDJ recombination sites, patients with type 1 diabetes made fewer insertions and deleted more nucleotides, a pattern implying thymic rearrangement abnormalities.

Sequences KGHSH (CDR1) and LQKENI (CDR2) are obtained from the germline V gene. The germline V end is reduced by 3 bases and the J end by 5 bases; junction bases left unmatched: 7. Including the terminal cysteine and phenylalanine, the CDR3 comprises 14 residues. Of the read, only the CDR3 DNA is kept; its 42 bases are in frame from base 1. A single peripheral blood draw of roughly 0.11 L on average was collected from each donor into heparinised tubes. A BD FACSAria II was used to sort naive, central memory, regulatory and stem cell-like memory CD4+ T cells with a panel that included CD45RO, CCR7, CD25, CD127, CD95 and CD27. Purity was above 95% for every sorted population. PBMCs were isolated immediately by Lymphoprep density gradient centrifugation and stained directly without culture. So that batch effects would be minimized, each experiment stained and sorted samples in pairs, pairing one healthy donor with one patient.

This TCR derives from a man aged 25-40 years with type 1 diabetes. Sequences were obtained from naive CD4+ T cells from blood. Explained via the paper, the cell subset or site label denotes: true naive CD4+ T cells. Rearrangement joined TRBV18 to TRBJ2-7; the junction holds 7 bases that match TRBD2. In nucleotides, the sequence is TGTGCCAGCTCACCGGGGACTACGGAGAACGAGCAGTACTTC. This yields the protein CASSPGTTENEQYF.